The rows below give T cell receptor beta chains drawn from one sample of a study of response to subunit inactivated influenza vaccine. TCRdb re-derived calls from the RT-PCR reads in MiXCR, one entry per CDR3 protein. The data hold 400,000 to 650,000 distinct CDR3 sequences, with 6.5% to 8% observed a single time. Sequencing was performed on PBMCs from blood, taken roughly 24 months after vaccination. These receptors were collected from a man between 50 and 75 years old who received an inactivated influenza vaccine. The CDR3 runs from the conserved cysteine through the conserved F or W. Fields, in order: CDR3 protein, CDR3 DNA, V gene, J gene, D gene, clone size. A D gene is named only where the DNA matches it firmly. Only part of the rows carry a size: once, few, many, or a class if the clone is expanded.

CDR3: CSARDLRGQETQYF; DNA: TGCAGTGCTAGAGATCTTCGTGGCCAAGAGACCCAGTACTTC; V: TRBV20-1; J: TRBJ2-5; D: -; size: many
CDR3: CASSSGQTYGYTF; DNA: TGCGCCAGCAGCTCGGGACAGACCTATGGCTACACCTTC; V: TRBV5-1; J: TRBJ1-2; D: TRBD1; size: many
CDR3: CATSDRQGNSNQPQHF; DNA: TGTGCCACCAGTGATCGACAGGGGAATAGTAATCAGCCCCAGCATTTT; V: TRBV24-1; J: TRBJ1-5; D: TRBD1; size: once
CDR3: CASSPRTGRDSYEQYF; DNA: TGCGCCAGCAGCCCGAGGACCGGCCGTGACTCCTACGAGCAGTACTTC; V: TRBV5-1; J: TRBJ2-7; D: -; size: few
CDR3: CASRKGMNRGSTDTQYF; DNA: TGTGCCAGCAGAAAAGGGATGAACAGGGGGAGCACAGATACGCAGTATTTT; V: TRBV12-3/TRBV12-4; J: TRBJ2-3; D: TRBD1; size: few
CDR3: CASSAKNTEAFF; DNA: TGTGCCAGCAGTGCGAAGAACACTGAAGCTTTCTTT; V: TRBV25-1; J: TRBJ1-1; D: -; size: few
CDR3: CASSRGGGTHSYNEQFF; DNA: TGTGCCAGCTCACGGGGGGGCGGGACGCACTCCTACAATGAGCAGTTCTTC; V: TRBV18; J: TRBJ2-1; D: -; size: -
CDR3: CASSLPEGTEAFF; DNA: TGTGCCAGCAGTTTACCGGAGGGCACTGAAGCTTTCTTT; V: TRBV28; J: TRBJ1-1; D: -; size: few
CDR3: CASSQDSGTYEQYF; DNA: TGTGCCAGCAGCCAAGACTCCGGAACCTACGAGCAGTACTTC; V: TRBV3-1; J: TRBJ2-7; D: -; size: many
CDR3: CASSQVAQIRSYEQYF; DNA: TGCGCCAGCAGCCAAGTGGCACAGATCCGCTCCTACGAGCAGTACTTC; V: TRBV4-1; J: TRBJ2-7; D: -; size: few